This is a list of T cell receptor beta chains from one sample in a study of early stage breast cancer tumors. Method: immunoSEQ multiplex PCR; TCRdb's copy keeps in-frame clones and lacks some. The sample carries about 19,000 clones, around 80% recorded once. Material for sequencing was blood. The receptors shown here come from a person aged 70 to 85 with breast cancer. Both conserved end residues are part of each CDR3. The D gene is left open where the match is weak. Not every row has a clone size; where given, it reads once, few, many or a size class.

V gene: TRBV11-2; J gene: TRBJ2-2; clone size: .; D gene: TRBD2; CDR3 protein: CASSPGLAGVAGELFF; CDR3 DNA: TGTGCCAGCAGCCCCGGACTAGCGGGCGTCGCCGGGGAGCTGTTTTTT
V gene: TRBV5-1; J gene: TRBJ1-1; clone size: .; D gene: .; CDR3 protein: CASSLSGMLNTEAFF; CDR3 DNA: TGCGCCAGCAGCTTGTCTGGCATGTTGAACACTGAAGCTTTCTTT
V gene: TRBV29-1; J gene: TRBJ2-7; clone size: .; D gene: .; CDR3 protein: CSVTPSVGSYEQYF; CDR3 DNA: TGCAGCGTCACTCCTAGCGTTGGTTCCTACGAGCAGTACTTC
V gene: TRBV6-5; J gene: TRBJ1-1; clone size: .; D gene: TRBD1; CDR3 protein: CASRKDRTSNTEAFF; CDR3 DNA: TGTGCCAGCAGAAAGGACAGGACTTCGAACACTGAAGCTTTCTTT
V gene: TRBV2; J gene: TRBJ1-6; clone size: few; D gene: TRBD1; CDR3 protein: CASSENLPGGQPNSPLHF; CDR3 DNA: TGTGCCAGCAGTGAGAACCTCCCCGGGGGACAGCCAAATTCACCCCTCCACTTT
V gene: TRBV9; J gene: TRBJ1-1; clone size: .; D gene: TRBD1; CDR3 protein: CASSVSQGGTEAFF; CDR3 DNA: TGTGCCAGCAGCGTATCACAGGGGGGGACTGAAGCTTTCTTT
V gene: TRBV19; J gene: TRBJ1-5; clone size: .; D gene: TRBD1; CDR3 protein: CASSGWDRGRNQPQHF; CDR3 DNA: TGTGCCAGTAGTGGCTGGGACAGGGGGCGCAATCAGCCCCAGCATTTT
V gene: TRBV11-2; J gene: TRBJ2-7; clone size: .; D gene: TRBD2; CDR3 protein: CASSLRGGPFEQYF; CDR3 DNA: TGTGCCAGCAGCTTGCGGGGGGGGCCGTTCGAGCAGTACTTC
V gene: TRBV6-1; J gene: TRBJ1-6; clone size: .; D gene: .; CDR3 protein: CASSALGGAQPLHF; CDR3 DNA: TGTGCCAGCAGTGCCCTAGGCGGGGCCCAGCCCCTCCACTTT
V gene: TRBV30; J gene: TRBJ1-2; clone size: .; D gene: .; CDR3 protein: CAWDGGTDYGYTF; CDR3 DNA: TGTGCCTGGGACGGGGGTACGGACTATGGCTACACCTTC
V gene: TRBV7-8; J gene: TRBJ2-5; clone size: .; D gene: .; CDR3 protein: CASSQDMAFRTQYF; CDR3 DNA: TGTGCCAGCAGCCAGGACATGGCATTCAGGACCCAGTACTTC
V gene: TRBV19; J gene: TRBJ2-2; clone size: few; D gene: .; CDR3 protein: CASSIDRQSTGELFF; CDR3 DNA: TGTGCCAGTAGTATCGACAGACAGTCTACCGGGGAGCTGTTTTTT
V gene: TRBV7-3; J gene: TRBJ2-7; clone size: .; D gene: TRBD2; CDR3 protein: CASSWGTSGSPYEQYF; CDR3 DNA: TGTGCCAGCAGCTGGGGGACTAGCGGGAGTCCCTACGAGCAGTACTTC
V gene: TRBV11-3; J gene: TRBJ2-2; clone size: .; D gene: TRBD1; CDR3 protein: CASSLETGTGGTGELFF; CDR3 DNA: TGTGCCAGCAGCTTAGAGACCGGGACAGGGGGCACCGGGGAGCTGTTTTTT
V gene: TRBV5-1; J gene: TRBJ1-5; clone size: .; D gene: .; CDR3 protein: CASSPDSYNQPQHF; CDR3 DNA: TGCGCCAGCAGCCCCGACAGTTACAATCAGCCCCAGCATTTT
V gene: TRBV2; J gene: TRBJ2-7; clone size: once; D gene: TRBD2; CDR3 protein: CASTLAVQEQYF; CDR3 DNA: TGTGCCAGCACACTAGCGGTCCAGGAGCAGTACTTC
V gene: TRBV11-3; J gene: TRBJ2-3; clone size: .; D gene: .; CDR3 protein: CASSLAGGPDTQYF; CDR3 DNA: TGTGCCAGCAGCTTAGCGGGGGGCCCAGATACGCAGTATTTT
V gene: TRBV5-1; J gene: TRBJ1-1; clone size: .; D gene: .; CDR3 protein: CASSLQGDSTEAFF; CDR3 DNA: TGCGCCAGCAGCTTGCAGGGCGACAGTACTGAAGCTTTCTTT
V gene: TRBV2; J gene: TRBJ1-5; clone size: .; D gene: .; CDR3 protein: CASSGGPGYSNQPQHF; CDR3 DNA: TGTGCCAGCAGCGGCGGACCAGGGTATAGCAATCAGCCCCAGCATTTT
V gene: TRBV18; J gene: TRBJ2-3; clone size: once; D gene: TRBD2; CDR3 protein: CASSSLAGGPVDTQYF; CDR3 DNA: TGTGCCAGCTCATCTCTAGCGGGGGGGCCTGTAGATACGCAGTATTTT
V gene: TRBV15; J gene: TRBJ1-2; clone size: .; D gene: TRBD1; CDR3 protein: CATSREAAGGSYGYTF; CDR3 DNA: TGTGCCACCAGCAGAGAAGCGGCAGGGGGGAGCTATGGCTACACCTTC
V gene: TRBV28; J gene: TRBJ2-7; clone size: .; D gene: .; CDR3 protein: CASRSASSTYEQYF; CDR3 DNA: TGTGCCAGCAGGTCTGCTAGTTCTACCTACGAGCAGTACTTC
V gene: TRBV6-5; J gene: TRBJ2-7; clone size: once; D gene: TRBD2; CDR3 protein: CASSYWGGNNEQYF; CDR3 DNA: TGTGCCAGCAGTTACTGGGGGGGGAACAACGAGCAGTACTTC
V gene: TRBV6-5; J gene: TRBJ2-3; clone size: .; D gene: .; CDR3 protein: CASSYQGLFTDTQYF; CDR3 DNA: TGTGCCAGCAGTTACCAAGGACTTTTCACAGATACGCAGTATTTT
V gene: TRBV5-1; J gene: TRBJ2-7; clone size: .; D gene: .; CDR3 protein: CASSSPGENEQYF; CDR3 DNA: TGCGCCAGCAGCTCCCCCGGGGAGAACGAGCAGTACTTC
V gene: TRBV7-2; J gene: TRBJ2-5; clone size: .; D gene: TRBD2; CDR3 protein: CASSLPRGEETQYF; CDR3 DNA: TGTGCCAGCAGCTTACCGCGGGGGGAAGAGACCCAGTACTTC
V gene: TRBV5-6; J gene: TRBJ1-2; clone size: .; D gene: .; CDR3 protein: CASSGTVVRGRVRDYGYTF; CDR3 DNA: TGTGCCAGCAGCGGCACGGTGGTCAGGGGACGGGTAAGAGACTATGGCTACACCTTC
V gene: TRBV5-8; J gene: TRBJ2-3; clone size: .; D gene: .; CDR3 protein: CASSLGLERLTDTQYF; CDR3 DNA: TGTGCCAGCAGCTTGGGGCTAGAGCGGCTTACAGATACGCAGTATTTT
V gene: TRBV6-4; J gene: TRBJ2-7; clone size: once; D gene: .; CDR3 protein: CASSDSPAGIDEQYF; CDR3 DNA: TGTGCCAGCAGTGACTCGCCCGCGGGGATCGACGAGCAGTACTTC
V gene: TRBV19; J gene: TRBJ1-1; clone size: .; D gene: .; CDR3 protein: CASRLEGRNTEAFF; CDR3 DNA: TGTGCCAGTAGGCTGGAGGGCAGGAACACTGAAGCTTTCTTT
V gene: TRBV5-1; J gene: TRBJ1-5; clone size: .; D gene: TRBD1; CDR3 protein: CASSLSTGGNQPQHF; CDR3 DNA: TGCGCCAGCAGCTTGTCGACAGGGGGGAATCAGCCCCAGCATTTT
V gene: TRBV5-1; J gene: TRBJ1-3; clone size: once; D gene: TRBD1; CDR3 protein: CASSFSGQGPGNTIYF; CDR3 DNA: TGCGCCAGCAGCTTTTCGGGACAGGGGCCTGGAAACACCATATATTTT
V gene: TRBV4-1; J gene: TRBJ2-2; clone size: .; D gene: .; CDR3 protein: CASSQDLHSRTPNTGELFF; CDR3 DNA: TGCGCCAGCAGCCAAGATTTACATAGTAGGACACCGAACACCGGGGAGCTGTTTTTT
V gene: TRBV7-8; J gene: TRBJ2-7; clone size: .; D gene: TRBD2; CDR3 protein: CASSSRPPSGGYEQYF; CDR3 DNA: TGTGCCAGCAGCTCCCGCCCTCCTAGCGGGGGATACGAGCAGTACTTC
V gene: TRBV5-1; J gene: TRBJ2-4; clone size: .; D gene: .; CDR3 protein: CASSPGVRIAKNIQYF; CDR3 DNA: TGCGCCAGCAGCCCCGGGGTACGGATAGCCAAAAACATTCAGTACTTC
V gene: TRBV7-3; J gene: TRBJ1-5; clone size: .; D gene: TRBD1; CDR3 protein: CASSSRGGPRFGSNQPQHF; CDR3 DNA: TGTGCCAGCAGCTCCAGAGGGGGCCCCAGGTTCGGGTCCAATCAGCCCCAGCATTTT
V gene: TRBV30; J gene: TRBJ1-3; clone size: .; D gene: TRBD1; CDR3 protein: CAWSVQGYSGNTIYF; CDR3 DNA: TGTGCCTGGAGTGTACAGGGGTACTCTGGAAACACCATATATTTT
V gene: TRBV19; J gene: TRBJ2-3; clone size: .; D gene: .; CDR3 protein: CASSPSTHTDTQYF; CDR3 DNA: TGTGCCAGTAGTCCTTCAACTCACACAGATACGCAGTATTTT
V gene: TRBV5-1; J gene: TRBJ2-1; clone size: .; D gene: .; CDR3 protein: CASSLSSGTYNEQFF; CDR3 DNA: TGCGCCAGCAGCTTGTCGTCAGGTACTTACAATGAGCAGTTCTTC
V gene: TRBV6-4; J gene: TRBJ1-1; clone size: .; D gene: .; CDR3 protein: CASSDSSDTEAFF; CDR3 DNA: TGTGCCAGCAGTGACTCATCGGACACTGAAGCTTTCTTT
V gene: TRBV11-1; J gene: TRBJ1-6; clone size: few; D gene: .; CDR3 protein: CASSWRDGINSPLHF; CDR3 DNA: TGTGCCAGCAGCTGGAGGGACGGCATTAATTCACCCCTCCACTTT
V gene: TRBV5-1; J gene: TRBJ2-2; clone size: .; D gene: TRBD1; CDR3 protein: CASREPGQGSGELFF; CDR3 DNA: TGCGCCAGCAGGGAACCGGGACAGGGATCCGGGGAGCTGTTTTTT
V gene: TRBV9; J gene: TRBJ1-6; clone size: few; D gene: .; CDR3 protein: CASSPSSYNSPLHF; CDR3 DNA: TGTGCCAGCAGCCCGAGCTCCTATAATTCACCCCTCCACTTT
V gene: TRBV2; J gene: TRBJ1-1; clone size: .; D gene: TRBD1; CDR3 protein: CASRDDRGRKVNTEAFF; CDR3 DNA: TGTGCCAGCAGGGACGACAGGGGGCGAAAGGTGAACACTGAAGCTTTCTTT
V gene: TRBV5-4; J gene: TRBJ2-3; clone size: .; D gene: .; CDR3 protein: CASSLAYGYTQYF; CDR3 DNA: TGTGCCAGCAGCTTGGCGTACGGGTATACGCAGTATTTT
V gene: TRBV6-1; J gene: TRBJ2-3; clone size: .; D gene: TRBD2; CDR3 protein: CASSEMGAGGTDTQYF; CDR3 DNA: TGTGCCAGCAGTGAAATGGGAGCGGGGGGCACAGATACGCAGTATTTT
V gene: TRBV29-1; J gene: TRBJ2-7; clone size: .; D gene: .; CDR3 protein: CSVAPQGNEQYF; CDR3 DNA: TGCAGCGTCGCCCCTCAGGGTAACGAGCAGTACTTC
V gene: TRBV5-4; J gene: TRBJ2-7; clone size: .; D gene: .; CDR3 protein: CASGLRGSYEQYF; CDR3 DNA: TGTGCCAGCGGCCTACGGGGGTCCTACGAGCAGTACTTC
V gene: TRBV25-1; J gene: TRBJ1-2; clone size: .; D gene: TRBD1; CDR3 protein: CASSGSPLDRGGYTF; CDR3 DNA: TGTGCCAGCAGTGGGTCTCCCTTGGACAGGGGTGGCTACACCTTC
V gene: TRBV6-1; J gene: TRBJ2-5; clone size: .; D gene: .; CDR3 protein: CASSGVTIWETQYF; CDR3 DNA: TGTGCCAGCAGTGGAGTGACAATCTGGGAGACCCAGTACTTC
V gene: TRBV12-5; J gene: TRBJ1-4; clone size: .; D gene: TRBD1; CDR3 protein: CASGTGQLNEKLFF; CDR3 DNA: TGTGCTAGTGGCACGGGACAGTTGAATGAAAAACTGTTTTTT
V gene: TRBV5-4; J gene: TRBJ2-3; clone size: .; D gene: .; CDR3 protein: CASSQGGEDTQYF; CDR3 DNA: TGTGCCAGCAGCCAAGGGGGGGAGGATACGCAGTATTTT